This T cell receptor (beta chain) was sequenced for a study of blood T cell repertoires in COVID-19. The germline V gene encodes CDR1 MGHRA and CDR2 YSYEKL. CDR3 length equals 14 residues. J was trimmed by 6 bases and V by 1 base; bases with no gene match: 6. TCRdb keeps only in-frame clones here, not all; method: immunoSEQ multiplex PCR. Of a few hundred thousand clones in the sample, approximately 90% were seen once. This clonotype originated in a young woman with COVID-19, enrolled during active disease. Source material: peripheral blood. V and J are TRBV4-1 and TRBJ2-7; 7 bases are shared with TRBD2. CDR3 protein: CASSQGLAVGEQYF. Written as DNA, the CDR3 is TGCGCCAGCAGCCAAGGGCTAGCGGTGGGCGAGCAGTACTTC.